This entry lists 20 T cell receptor beta chains sequenced from one sample in a study of regulatory T cells in long-lasting Graves disease. According to the study, TCR beta libraries were built with iRepertoire HTBI primers and CDR3-region Arm-PCR. TCRdb used MiXCR to reprocess the multiplex PCR reads, holding one entry per CDR3 protein. Of 350,000 to 500,000 distinct CDR3 sequences listed, around 15% are singletons. As for time point: newly diagnosed GD, antithyroid drugs for less than 3 months. PBMC RNA was the source of the TCR library. The sample also formed part of further work on T cells in Graves' hyperthyroidism and ophthalmopathy.

Specimen: peripheral blood mononuclear cells (PBMCs), collected at new diagnosis, from a patient treated with antithyroid drugs. The receptor source for this set is a woman aged 18-29 years with Graves disease.

This clonotype showed up just a few times. The chain is built from TRBV6-5 and TRBJ1-5, with D possibly TRBD1 on 5 matching bases. Trimming shortened V by 2 bases and J by 9 bases, and 11 bases separated the two germline ends. This CDR3 contains 13 residues. CDR1 is MNHEY, CDR2 SVGAGI, per germline. As DNA, the CDR3 is TGTGCCAGCAGTTACACGGGGCTTTGGCCCCAGCATTTT. This gives the protein CASSYTGLWPQHF.

This clonotype has ten or more counts. The rearrangement uses TRBV20-1 and TRBJ2-1, with D unclear. With 3 bases removed from V and 2 bases from J, the gap between germline ends came to 8 bases. The germline gives CDR1 DFQATT, CDR2 SNEGSKA (reference sequence). This CDR3 has 13 residues. DNA for the CDR3: TGCAGTGCTAGGTCAGCAACCTACAATGAGCAGTTCTTC. Its translation is CSARSATYNEQFF.

This clonotype was seen only a few times. This rearrangement joins TRBV7-9 to TRBJ2-7; 8 positions agree with TRBD1. CDR3 length equals 15 residues. Germline lookup yields CDR1 SEHNR and CDR2 FQNEAQ (reference sequence). V lost 5 bases to trimming and J lost 6 bases; unmatched junction nucleotides: 12. CDR3 region: CASSPGQGQMFEQYF. CDR3 in DNA: TGTGCCAGCAGCCCCGGACAGGGTCAAATGTTCGAGCAGTACTTC.

In this sample, this clonotype turned up a few times. J is TRBJ2-2 and V is TRBV7-3; the D gene is possibly TRBD1 (6 bases). The V and J ends lost 3 bases and 8 bases respectively, with 13 bases between them. CDR3 length: 14 residues. Per the germline V gene, CDR1 is SGHTA and CDR2 is FQGTGA. CDR3 sequence: CASSLGTNLGELFF. In DNA, the CDR3 is TGTGCCAGCAGCTTGGGGACAAACTTAGGGGAGCTGTTTTTT.

This chain links TRBV9 with TRBJ2-7; D not certain. Trimming took off 0 bases at V and 3 bases at J, with 10 bases between the two ends. CDR1 and CDR2 (germline): SGDLS, YYNGEE. The CDR3 covers 14 residues. CDR3 region: CASSVGALNYEQYF. The CDR3 DNA is TGTGCCAGCAGCGTAGGGGCGCTAAACTACGAGCAGTACTTC.

This clonotype was seen a handful of times. The chain has TRBV10-2 and TRBJ1-2, with D perhaps matching TRBD1 (5 bases). Deletions cut 8 bases from V and 8 bases from J, with 18 bases between. Germline V gene data show CDR1 as WSHSY and CDR2 as SAAADI. This CDR3 spans 13 amino acids. The CDR3 nucleotides are TGCGCCAGCCGCCAAGGGGAGGGCCGAGGCTACACCTTC. Amino acid sequence: CASRQGEGRGYTF.

The table lists this clonotype with many counts. The chain employs TRBV6-1 and TRBJ1-1; D perhaps matches TRBD1 (5 bases). The CDR3 covers 13 residues. The V end was cut by 6 bases, the J end by 0 bases, with 8 bases between. The germline gives CDR1 MNHNS, CDR2 SASEGT. In DNA, the CDR3 is TGTGCCAGCAGCATGACAGTGAACACTGAAGCTTTCTTT. Protein sequence: CASSMTVNTEAFF.

Many counts were recorded for this clonotype. The chain joins TRBV7-2 to TRBJ2-3, with D uncertain. Trimming shortened V by 0 bases and J by 4 bases, and 5 bases separated the two germline ends. The germline V gene has CDR1 SGHTA and CDR2 FQGNSA. The CDR3 consists of 13 residues. The CDR3 bases are TGTGCCAGCAGCTTAGCGATCCCAGATACGCAGTATTTT. It translates to CASSLAIPDTQYF.

J is TRBJ1-1 and V is TRBV12-3 or TRBV12-4, with D possibly matching TRBD1 (6 bases). The V end lost 7 bases, the J end lost 1 base, and 16 bases lay between the germline ends. This CDR3 is 15 amino acids long. The CDR3 reads CASKPPGGANTEAFF. CDR3 nucleotides: TGTGCCAGCAAACCTCCGGGGGGCGCGAACACTGAAGCTTTCTTT.

In this sample, this clonotype turned up many times. The V gene is TRBV11-2, the J gene TRBJ2-1, with D maybe TRBD2 (6 bases). The CDR3 totals 14 residues. The V end lost 5 bases, the J end lost 9 bases, and 17 bases lay between the germline ends. CDR1 is SGHAT and CDR2 is FQNNGV in the germline V gene. The CDR3 spells CASSPPSASGEQFF. CDR3 nucleotide sequence: TGTGCCAGCAGCCCACCTAGCGCGTCGGGTGAGCAGTTCTTC.

This clonotype was found many times. V gene TRBV7-6 combines with J gene TRBJ2-7; 9 bases map to TRBD1. Per the germline V gene, CDR1 is SGHVS and CDR2 is FNYEAQ. With 5 bases clipped from V and 2 bases from J, the junction kept 16 bases outside the gene matches. This CDR3 region has 18 residues. In DNA, the CDR3 is TGTGCCAGCAGCCTACGGCCAGGGACAGGGATTAAAGCCTACGAGCAGTACTTC. Translating it yields CASSLRPGTGIKAYEQYF.

This clonotype was detected only a few times. V usage is TRBV28 and J usage is TRBJ1-1, with 8 positions matching TRBD1. The CDR3 spans 16 residues. Germline trimming cut 7 bases from V and 4 bases from J; bases unmatched to any gene: 14. The germline gives CDR1 MDHEN, CDR2 SYDVKM. Here the CDR3 reads CASTLAQGAGFTEAFF. The CDR3 bases are TGTGCCAGCACCCTAGCCCAGGGGGCCGGGTTCACTGAAGCTTTCTTT.

The rearrangement uses TRBV20-1 and TRBJ1-6; D ambiguous. Per germline, CDR1 DFQATT and CDR2 SNEGSKA (reference sequence). The CDR3 spans 14 residues. V dropped 3 bases and J dropped 7 bases, with 13 bases sitting between them. CDR3 sequence: CSASAGSENSPLHF. DNA for the CDR3: TGCAGTGCTAGCGCGGGGTCTGAGAATTCACCCCTCCACTTT.

This chain uses TRBV6-1 with TRBJ2-1; the D call may be TRBD1 or TRBD2 (5 bases each). CDR1 is MNHNS, CDR2 SASEGT, per germline. This CDR3 is 13 amino acids long. V was clipped by 6 bases and J by 5 bases, with 11 bases between them. The CDR3 bases are TGTGCCAGCAGGCTTGGGGGAGACAATGAGCAGTTCTTC. The encoded protein is CASRLGGDNEQFF.

In this sample, this clonotype turned up many times. The CDR3 DNA is TGTGCCTGGACAGGTCATTTTGACACTGAAGCTTTCTTT. This gives the protein CAWTGHFDTEAFF. The chain is built from TRBV30 and TRBJ1-1, with unresolved D. Germline CDR1 and CDR2: GTSNPN and SVGIG (reference sequence). Trimming took 4 bases from V and 3 from J, leaving 12 bases between them. CDR3 size: 13 residues.

The rearrangement joins TRBV12-3 or TRBV12-4 to TRBJ1-2, with TRBD1 matching over 7 bases. CDR3 length equals 16 residues. Trimming removed 4 bases from V and 1 base from J; junction bases left unmatched: 9. Written as DNA, the CDR3 is TGTGCCAGCAGTTCCGACTCAGGGGGGAATAACTATGGCTACACCTTC. Amino acid sequence: CASSSDSGGNNYGYTF.

This clonotype was counted many times. The chain is built from TRBV24-1 and TRBJ2-3; maybe TRBD1 (5 bases). The DNA end is a closer match to TRBJ1-5, so the J assignment may be wrong. This CDR3 contains 14 residues. CDR1 is KGHDR and CDR2 is SFDVKD in the germline V gene. The CDR3 reads CATSHSGTGDTQHF. Here the CDR3 DNA reads TGTGCCACCAGCCATAGCGGGACTGGAGATACGCAGCATTTT.

This clonotype was observed many times. The CDR3 nucleotides are TGTGCCAGCAGTTACTGGCGCGGGGCAAATACGCAGTATTTT. It yields the protein CASSYWRGANTQYF. This sequence joins TRBV6-2 or TRBV6-3 and TRBJ2-3; weak D call: TRBD2 (6 bases). The ends were cut back, 1 base at V and 7 bases at J, with 12 bases in the middle. Germline loops: CDR1 MNHEY, CDR2 SVGEGT. The length of the CDR3 is 14 residues.

The J gene is TRBJ1-4, the V gene TRBV19; unclear D gene. Germline V gene data show CDR1 as LNHDA and CDR2 as SQIVND (reference sequence). V was trimmed by 6 bases and J by 6 bases, leaving 14 bases between them. This CDR3 region has 14 residues. Here the CDR3 reads CASSSRKSHEKLFF. The CDR3, as DNA: TGTGCCAGTAGCTCACGGAAGAGCCATGAAAAACTGTTTTTT.

This clonotype was detected many times. As DNA, the CDR3 is TGTGCCAGCAGTTTAAAGTATGGAAACTACGAGCAGTACTTC. It yields the protein CASSLKYGNYEQYF. The rearrangement joins TRBV28 to TRBJ2-7; D not certain. This CDR3 region has 14 residues. CDR1 is MDHEN and CDR2 is SYDVKM in the germline V gene. With 2 bases removed from V and 3 bases from J, the gap between germline ends came to 11 bases. Variable domain in full (rest from reference TRBV28 and TRBJ2-7): DVKVTQSSRYLVKRTGEKVFLECVQDMDHENMFWYRQDPGLGLRLIYFSYDVKMKEKGDIPEGYSVSREKKERFSLILESASTNQTSMYLCASSLKYGNYEQYFGPGTRLTVT.